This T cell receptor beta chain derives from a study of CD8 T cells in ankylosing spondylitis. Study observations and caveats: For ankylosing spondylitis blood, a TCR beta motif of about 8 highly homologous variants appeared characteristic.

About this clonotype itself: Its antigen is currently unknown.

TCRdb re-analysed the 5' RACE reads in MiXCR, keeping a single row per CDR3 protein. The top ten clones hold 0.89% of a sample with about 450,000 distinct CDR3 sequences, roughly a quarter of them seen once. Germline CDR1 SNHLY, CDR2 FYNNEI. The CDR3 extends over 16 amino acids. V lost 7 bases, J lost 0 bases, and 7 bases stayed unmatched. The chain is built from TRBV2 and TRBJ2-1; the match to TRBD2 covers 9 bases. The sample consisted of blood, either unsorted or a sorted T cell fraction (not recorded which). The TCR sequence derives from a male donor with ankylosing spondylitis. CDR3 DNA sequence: TGTGCCAGCAAGCCGTTTAGCGGGAGCTCCTACAATGAGCAGTTCTTC. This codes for CASKPFSGSSYNEQFF. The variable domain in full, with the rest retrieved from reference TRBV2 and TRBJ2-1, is EPEVTQTPSHQVTQMGQEVILRCVPISNHLYFYWYRQILGQKVEFLVSFYNNEISEKSEIFDDQFSVERPDGSNFTLKIRSTKLEDSAMYFCASKPFSGSSYNEQFFGPGTRLTVL.